The 5 T cell receptor beta chains below come from one sample, sequenced in a study of tumor and adjacent non-tumor tissue in lung cancer. Three rounds of nested PCR, following a modified ARM-PCR protocol, produced the TCRbeta library. Each CDR3 protein gets one entry after TCRdb re-called the multiplex PCR reads with MiXCR. The sample holds approximately 77,000 distinct CDR3 sequences; roughly 80% are singletons and the top ten take roughly half. The template was RNA from unsorted bulk tissue. The normal lung tissue was taken more than 3 cm from the tumor edge. Specimen: distant non-tumor lung tissue. The receptors shown here come from a man between 60 and 75 years old with non-small cell lung cancer.

In this sample, this clonotype turned up a few times. One end of the junction varies from germline; a read error may be responsible. CDR3 amino acids: CASSSDGTYEQYF. The CDR3, as DNA: TGTGCCAGTAGCTCCGACGGGACCTACGAGCAGTACTTC. The J gene is TRBJ2-7, the V gene TRBV11-3; maybe TRBD2 (5 bases). The CDR3 is 13 amino acids. The germline gives CDR1 SGHNT, CDR2 YENEEA.

This clonotype was recorded many times. This sequence joins TRBV28 and TRBJ2-3; D possibly uses TRBD1 or TRBD2 (5 bases each). The CDR3 runs to 14 residues. The germline gives CDR1 MDHEN, CDR2 SYDVKM. V lost 6 bases and J 4 bases, leaving 14 bases between the germline ends. The CDR3 region is CASRKLGAADTQYF. CDR3 DNA sequence: TGTGCCAGCAGGAAACTAGGGGCTGCAGATACGCAGTATTTT. The full variable domain, rest sourced from reference TRBV28 and TRBJ2-3, is DVKVTQSSRYLVKRTGEKVFLECVQDMDHENMFWYRQDPGLGLRLIYFSYDVKMKEKGDIPEGYSVSREKKERFSLILESASTNQTSMYLCASRKLGAADTQYFGPGTRLTVL.

With regard to this clonotype: The junction differs from germline at one of its ends, possibly a read error. This sequence joins TRBV11-2 and TRBJ2-6; 8 bases fit TRBD2. The germline V gene has CDR1 SGHAT and CDR2 FQNNGV. The CDR3 covers 18 residues. CDR3 bases: TGTGCCAGCAGTCCAACTAGCGGAGGAGCCAGTGGGGCCAACGTCCTGATTTTC. Translated, it gives CASSPTSGGASGANVLIF. Complete variable domain (other parts from reference TRBV11-2 and TRBJ2-6): EAGVAQSPRYKIIEKRQSVAFWCNPISGHATLYWYQQILGQGPKLLIQFQNNGVVDDSQLPKDRFSAERLKGVDSTLKIQPAKLEDSAVYLCASSPTSGGASGANVLIFGAGSRLTVL.

Notes on this clonotype: The junction departs from germline at one end; a sequencing error may be responsible. V and J are TRBV11-3 and TRBJ2-1; a possible D gene is TRBD2 (5 bases). The CDR3 is 13 amino acids. CDR1 SGHNT and CDR2 YENEEA come from the germline V gene. CDR3: CASSPSDERSRVF. CDR3 coding DNA: TGTGCCAGCAGCCCCTCTGACGAGAGATCGCGGGTCTTC.

As concerns this clonotype: Relative to the germline gene, one junction end is altered; a read error may explain this. The chain couples TRBV11-2 to TRBJ2-3; TRBD1 is a possible D gene (5 bases). Germline V gene data show CDR1 as SGHAT and CDR2 as FQNNGV. The CDR3 contains 15 residues. CDR3 in DNA: TGTGCCGGCAGCTTAGACCAGGGCACAAGAGATACGCAGTATTTT. It codes for CAGSLDQGTRDTQYF.